In this sample, the clone carrying this TCR beta chain turned up many times. What it binds is unknown. The data were taken from a study of T cells after yellow fever vaccination. This CDR3 contains 14 residues. V was shortened by 3 bases and J by 1 base, with 10 bases between the two germline ends. General study findings and limits: Most clones from primary vaccination were detected again post-booster (around 96% CD4, around 88% CD8). Though it reached lower strength, the secondary response hit its peak faster, day 5 versus 15.

MiXCR, applied by TCRdb to the 5' RACE reads, yields one record per CDR3 protein. The sample has 200,000 to 250,000 distinct CDR3 sequences, roughly 3% seen once. This clonotype originated in a man in his late teens or twenties who received the YFV17D yellow fever vaccine. V and J are TRBV12-3 or TRBV12-4 and TRBJ2-7; weak D call: TRBD2 (6 bases). The starting material was CD4+ T cells sorted from PBMCs, obtained 10 days after the yellow fever booster vaccination. CDR3 nucleotides: TGTGCCAGCAGTTTGGCGGGACTTTCCTACGAGCAGTACTTC. The encoded protein is CASSLAGLSYEQYF.